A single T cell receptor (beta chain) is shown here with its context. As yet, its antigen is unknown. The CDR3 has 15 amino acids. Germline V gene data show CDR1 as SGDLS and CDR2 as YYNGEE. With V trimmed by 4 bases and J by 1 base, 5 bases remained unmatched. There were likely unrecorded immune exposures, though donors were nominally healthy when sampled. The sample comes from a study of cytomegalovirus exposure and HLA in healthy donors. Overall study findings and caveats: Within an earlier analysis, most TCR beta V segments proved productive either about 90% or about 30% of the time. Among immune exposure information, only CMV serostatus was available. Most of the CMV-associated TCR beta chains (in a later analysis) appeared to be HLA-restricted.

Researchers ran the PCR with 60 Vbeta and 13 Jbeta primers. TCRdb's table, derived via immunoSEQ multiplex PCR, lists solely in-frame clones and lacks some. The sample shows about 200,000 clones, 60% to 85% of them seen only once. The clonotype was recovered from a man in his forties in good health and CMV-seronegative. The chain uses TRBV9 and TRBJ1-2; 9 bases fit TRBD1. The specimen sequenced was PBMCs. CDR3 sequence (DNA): TGTGCCAGCAGCACCCGACAGGGGGTTAACTATGGCTACACCTTC. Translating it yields CASSTRQGVNYGYTF.